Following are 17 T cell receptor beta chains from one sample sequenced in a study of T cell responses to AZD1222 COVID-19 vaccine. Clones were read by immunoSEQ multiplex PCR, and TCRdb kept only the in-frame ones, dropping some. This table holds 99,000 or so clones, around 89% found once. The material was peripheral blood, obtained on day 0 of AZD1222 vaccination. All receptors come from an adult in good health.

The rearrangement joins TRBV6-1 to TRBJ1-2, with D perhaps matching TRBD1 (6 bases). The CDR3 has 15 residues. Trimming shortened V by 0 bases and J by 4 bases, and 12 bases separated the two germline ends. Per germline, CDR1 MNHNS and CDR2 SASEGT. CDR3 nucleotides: TGTGCCAGCAGTGAAGCGGGGGCCGTTCCCTATGGCTACACCTTC. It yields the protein CASSEAGAVPYGYTF.

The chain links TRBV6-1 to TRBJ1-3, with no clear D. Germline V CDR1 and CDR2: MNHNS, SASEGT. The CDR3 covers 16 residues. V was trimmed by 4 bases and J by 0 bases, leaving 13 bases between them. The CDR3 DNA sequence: TGTGCCAGCAGTGGTTGGACGGCCACCTCTGGAAACACCATATATTTT. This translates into CASSGWTATSGNTIYF.

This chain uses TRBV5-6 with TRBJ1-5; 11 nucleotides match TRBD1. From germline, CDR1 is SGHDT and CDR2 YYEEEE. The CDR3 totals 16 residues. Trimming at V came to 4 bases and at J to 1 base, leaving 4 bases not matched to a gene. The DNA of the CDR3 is TGTGCCAGCAGCCCTGGGACAGGGGGAAGCAATCAGCCCCAGCATTTT. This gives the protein CASSPGTGGSNQPQHF. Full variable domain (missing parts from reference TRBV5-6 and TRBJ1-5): DAGVTQSPTHLIKTRGQQVTLRCSPKSGHDTVSWYQQALGQGPQFIFQYYEEEERQRGNFPDRFSGHQFPNYSSELNVNALLLGDSALYLCASSPGTGGSNQPQHFGDGTRLSIL.

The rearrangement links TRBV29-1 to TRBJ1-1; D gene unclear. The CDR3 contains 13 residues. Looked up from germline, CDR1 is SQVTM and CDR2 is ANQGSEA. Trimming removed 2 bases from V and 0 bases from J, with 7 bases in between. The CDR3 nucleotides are TGCAGCGTTGAAAGTGTCATGAACACTGAAGCTTTCTTT. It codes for CSVESVMNTEAFF. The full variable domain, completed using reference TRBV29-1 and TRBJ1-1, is SAVISQKPSRDICQRGTSLTIQCQVDSQVTMMFWYRQQPGQSLTLIATANQGSEATYESGFVIDKFPISRPNLTFSTLTVSNMSPEDSSIYLCSVESVMNTEAFFGQGTRLTVV.

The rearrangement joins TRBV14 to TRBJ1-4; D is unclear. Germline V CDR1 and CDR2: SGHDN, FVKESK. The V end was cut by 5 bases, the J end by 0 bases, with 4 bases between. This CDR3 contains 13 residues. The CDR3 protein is CASSRATNEKLFF. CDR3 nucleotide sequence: TGTGCCAGCAGCAGGGCAACTAATGAAAAACTGTTTTTT.

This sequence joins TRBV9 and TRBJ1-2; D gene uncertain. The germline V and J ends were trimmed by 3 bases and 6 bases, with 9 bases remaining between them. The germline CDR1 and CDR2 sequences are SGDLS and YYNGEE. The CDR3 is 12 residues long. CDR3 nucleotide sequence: TGTGCCAGCAGCGGGAGCAGTGATGGCTACACCTTC. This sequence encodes CASSGSSDGYTF. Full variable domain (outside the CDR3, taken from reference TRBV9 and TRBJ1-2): DSGVTQTPKHLITATGQRVTLRCSPRSGDLSVYWYQQSLDQGLQFLIQYYNGEERAKGNILERFSAQQFPDLHSELNLSSLELGDSALYFCASSGSSDGYTFGSGTRLTVV.

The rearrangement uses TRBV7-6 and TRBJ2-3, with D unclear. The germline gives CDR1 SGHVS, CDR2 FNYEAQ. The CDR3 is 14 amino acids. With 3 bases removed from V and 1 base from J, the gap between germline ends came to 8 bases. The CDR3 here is CASSFDSGTDTQYF. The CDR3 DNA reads TGTGCCAGCAGCTTCGACTCCGGCACAGATACGCAGTATTTT.

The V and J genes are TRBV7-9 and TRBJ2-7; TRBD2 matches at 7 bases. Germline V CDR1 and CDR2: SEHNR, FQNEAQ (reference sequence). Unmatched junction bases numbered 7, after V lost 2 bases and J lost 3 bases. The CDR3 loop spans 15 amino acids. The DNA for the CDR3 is TGTGCCAGCAGCTTATACCTGGGGGGGAGCTACGAGCAGTACTTC. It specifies CASSLYLGGSYEQYF.

The DNA for the CDR3 is TGTGCCTGGAGCGCGGACAGGGGGACGTATGGCTACACCTTC. Translation gives CAWSADRGTYGYTF. The V gene is TRBV30, the J gene TRBJ1-2, with TRBD1 identical over 10 bases. The CDR3 is 14 amino acids. V lost 3 bases and J lost 5; bases outside the gene matches: 6. In germline, CDR1 is GTSNPN, CDR2 SVGIG (reference sequence).

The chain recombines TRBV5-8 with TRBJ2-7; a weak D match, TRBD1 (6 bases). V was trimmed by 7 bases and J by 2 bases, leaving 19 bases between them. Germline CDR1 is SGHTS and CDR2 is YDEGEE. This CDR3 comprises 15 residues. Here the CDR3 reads CASLLRTEAPYEQYF. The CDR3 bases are TGTGCCAGCCTATTGAGGACAGAGGCTCCCTACGAGCAGTACTTC.

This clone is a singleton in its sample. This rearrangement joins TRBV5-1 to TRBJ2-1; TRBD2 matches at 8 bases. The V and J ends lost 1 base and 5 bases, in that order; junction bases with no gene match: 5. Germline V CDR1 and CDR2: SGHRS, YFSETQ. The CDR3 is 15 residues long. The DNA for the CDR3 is TGCGCCAGCAGCTTGTTGTCTAGCGGGCACAATGAGCAGTTCTTC. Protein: CASSLLSSGHNEQFF.

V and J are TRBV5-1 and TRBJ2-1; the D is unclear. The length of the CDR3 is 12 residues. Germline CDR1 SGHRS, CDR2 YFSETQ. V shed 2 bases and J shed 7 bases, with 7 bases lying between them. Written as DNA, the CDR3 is TGCGCCAGCAGCTTCAGTGAGAATGAGCAGTTCTTC. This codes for CASSFSENEQFF.

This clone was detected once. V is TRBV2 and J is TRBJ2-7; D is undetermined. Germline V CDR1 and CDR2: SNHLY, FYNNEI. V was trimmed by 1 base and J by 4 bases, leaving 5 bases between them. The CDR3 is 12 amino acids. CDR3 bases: TGTGCCAGCAGTGAAGAGGGTTACGAGCAGTACTTC. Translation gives CASSEEGYEQYF.

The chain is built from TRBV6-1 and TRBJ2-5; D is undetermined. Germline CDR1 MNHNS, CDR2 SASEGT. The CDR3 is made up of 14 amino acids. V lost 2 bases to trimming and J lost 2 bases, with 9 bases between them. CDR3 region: CASSEMSQQETQYF. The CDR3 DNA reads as TGTGCCAGCAGTGAAATGAGTCAGCAAGAGACCCAGTACTTC.

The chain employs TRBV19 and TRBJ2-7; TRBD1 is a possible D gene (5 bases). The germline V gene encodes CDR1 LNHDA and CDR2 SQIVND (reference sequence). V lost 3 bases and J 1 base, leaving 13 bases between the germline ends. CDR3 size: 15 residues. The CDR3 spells CASSIDQGMSYEQYF. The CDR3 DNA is TGTGCCAGTAGTATCGACCAGGGAATGTCCTACGAGCAGTACTTC.

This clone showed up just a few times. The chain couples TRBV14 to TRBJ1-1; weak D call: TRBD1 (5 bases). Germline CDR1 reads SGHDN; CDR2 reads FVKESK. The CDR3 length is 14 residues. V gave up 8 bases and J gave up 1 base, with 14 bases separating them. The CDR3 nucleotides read TGTGCCAGCGACAGAACAGGTCAGAACACTGAAGCTTTCTTT. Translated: CASDRTGQNTEAFF. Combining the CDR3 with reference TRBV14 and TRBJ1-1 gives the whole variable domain EAGVTQFPSHSVIEKGQTVTLRCDPISGHDNLYWYRRVMGKEIKFLLHFVKESKQDESGMPNNRFLAERTGGTYSTLKVQPAELEDSGVYFCASDRTGQNTEAFFGQGTRLTVV.

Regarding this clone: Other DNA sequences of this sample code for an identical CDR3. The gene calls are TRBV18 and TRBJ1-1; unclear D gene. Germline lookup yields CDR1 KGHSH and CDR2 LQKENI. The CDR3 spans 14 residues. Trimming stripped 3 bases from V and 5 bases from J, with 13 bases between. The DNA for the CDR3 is TGTGCCAGCTCACCTGGTCCGGGGAGAACTGAAGCTTTCTTT. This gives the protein CASSPGPGRTEAFF.